This is a list of T cell receptor beta chains from one sample in a study of cytomegalovirus exposure and HLA in healthy donors. Using immunoSEQ multiplex PCR, the repertoire was profiled, and TCRdb retains in-frame clones only, with some absent. This sample's table reports under 200,000 clones. The specimen was PBMCs. The source of these receptors is a man aged 25-40 years in good health and CMV-seronegative. The CDR3 runs from the conserved cysteine through the conserved F or W. Fields, in order: D gene, CDR3 length, J gene, V gene, CDR3 DNA, CDR3 protein. A D gene is named only where the DNA matches it firmly.

>-|16|TRBJ2-7|TRBV5-1
TGCGCCAGCAGCCTGGATTACCTAGCTGGTTCCGCCGAGCAGTACTTC
CASSLDYLAGSAEQYF
>-|19|TRBJ2-7|TRBV7-5
TGTGTCAGAAGCCTCCCGCGGGACAGTCGGCGGACCCTCCTCTACGAGCAGTACTTC
CVRSLPRDSRRTLLYEQYF
>-|13|TRBJ2-3|TRBV7-2
TGTGCCAGCAGCACCCGACAGGAAGATACGCAGTATTTT
CASSTRQEDTQYF
>TRBD1|16|TRBJ1-4|TRBV19
TGTGCCAGTACCCTGCCGGGACAGGGCCCATCCGAAAAACTGTTTTTT
CASTLPGQGPSEKLFF
>-|15|TRBJ2-1|TRBV7-7
TGTGCCAGCAGCTTAGGCGGGGGCGAGTACAATGAGCAGTTCTTC
CASSLGGGEYNEQFF
>TRBD2|12|TRBJ2-1|TRBV10-2
TGCGCCAGCGCGACTAGCGGGAATGAGCAGTTCTTC
CASATSGNEQFF
>-|11|TRBJ1-1|TRBV19
TGTGCCACCCGCATCGGGACTGAAGCTTTCTTT
CATRIGTEAFF
>-|14|TRBJ1-3|TRBV9
TGTGCCAGCAGCGTTCAACTAGGTGGAAACACCATATATTTT
CASSVQLGGNTIYF
>-|13|TRBJ1-2|TRBV2
TGTGCCAGTCGGGCCTCAGAGGGCTATGGCTACACCTTC
CASRASEGYGYTF
>TRBD1|16|TRBJ1-2|TRBV5-8
TGTGCCAGCAGCTTGGTTATGACAGGGGGCGGTGATGGCTACACCTTC
CASSLVMTGGGDGYTF
>TRBD1|11|TRBJ2-7|TRBV19
TGTGCCGGGACAGATACCTACGAGCAGTACTTC
CAGTDTYEQYF
>TRBD2|16|TRBJ2-1|TRBV28
TGTGCCAGCAGTTCCCCGGCAGCGGGACCCTACAATGAGCAGTTCTTC
CASSSPAAGPYNEQFF
>-|13|TRBJ2-5|TRBV4-3
TGCGCCAGCAGCCAAACTTTCCAAGAGACCCAGTACTTC
CASSQTFQETQYF
>TRBD1|17|TRBJ1-3|TRBV25-1
TGTGCCAGCAGTTGGAGTTGGGACAGGGACTCTGGAAACACCATATATTTT
CASSWSWDRDSGNTIYF
>-|12|TRBJ1-1|TRBV7-6
TGTGCCAGCAGCGAACAGGGTTCTGAAGCTTTCTTT
CASSEQGSEAFF
>-|15|TRBJ2-3|TRBV29-1
TGCAGCGTTGGGGGGAGGACAGGCTACACAGATACGCAGTATTTT
CSVGGRTGYTDTQYF
>TRBD2|15|TRBJ2-3|TRBV6-4
TGTGCCAGCAGTGACTACGCGGGAGGCACAGATACGCAGTATTTT
CASSDYAGGTDTQYF
>-|13|TRBJ1-1|TRBV5-1
TGCGCCAGCAGATCCAGGGAGAACACTGAAGCTTTCTTT
CASRSRENTEAFF
>-|14|TRBJ1-2|TRBV5-1
TGCGCCAGCAGCTTGGACCCCGGGGGTGATGGCTACACCTTC
CASSLDPGGDGYTF
>-|15|TRBJ2-7|TRBV7-2
TGTGCCAGCAGCTTAAAGGGTTCCCGGAGGTACGAGCAGTACTTC
CASSLKGSRRYEQYF
>-|17|TRBJ1-3|TRBV30
TGTGCCTGGAGTGCTCAAGCGACAGGTTACTCTGGAAACACCATATATTTT
CAWSAQATGYSGNTIYF
>TRBD2|16|TRBJ2-2|TRBV4-3
TGCGCCAGCAGCCATGTTAGCGGGTCGAACACCGGGGAGCTGTTTTTT
CASSHVSGSNTGELFF